This T cell receptor (beta chain) was sequenced during a study of shared clonotypes between healthy human individuals. Study information: For every donor, three CD4 naive, three CD4 memory, two CD8 naive and one CD8 memory plates were used.

Germline CDR1 is MNHNY and CDR2 is SVGAGI (reference sequence). This CDR3 contains 14 residues. The trim removed 8 bases at V and 7 bases at J, leaving 11 bases unmatched. Comments on this clone: The target antigen is unknown.

Study-level results: The naive CD4 repertoires of several donors were compared, and roughly 5% of clonotypes were shared. Compared with clonotypes that all four donors shared, non-shared clonotypes had lower generation probabilities.

The DNA input per sorted-subset replicate PCR was roughly 0.2 ug, corresponding to some 30,000 T cell genomes. Sequencing used immunoSEQ multiplex PCR; TCRdb keeps in-frame clones, though not all of them. The sample yields approximately 1.5 million clones, approximately 98% seen once. The chain has TRBV6-6 and TRBJ2-7; 10 bases line up with TRBD1. The sequencing input was naive CD4+ T cells sorted from blood. Indicated subset: CD45RA+ positively selected. The receptor was derived from a man aged 25 to 45 in good health. DNA for the CDR3: TGTGCCAGCGAAACCGGGACAGGGGAGAGGGAGCAGTACTTC. Protein product: CASETGTGEREQYF.